The rows below give T cell receptor beta chains drawn from one sample of a study of cytomegalovirus exposure and HLA in healthy donors. This table comes from immunoSEQ multiplex PCR, and its TCRdb copy is limited to in-frame clones, with some not included. In all, the sample yields 150,000 to 200,000 clones. The specimen sequenced was PBMCs. Receptor source: a woman aged 60 to 75 in good health and CMV-seronegative. The CDR3 runs from the conserved cysteine through the conserved F or W. The order of the fields is D gene, V gene, J gene, CDR3 DNA, CDR3 protein. D genes are given only for firm matches.

TRBD1	TRBV20-1	TRBJ2-1	TGCAGTGCACGACAGGGCAATGAGCAGTTCTTC	CSARQGNEQFF
NA	TRBV19	TRBJ2-7	TGTGCCAGTAGTAGTGGGCAGGACAGACTGGTGCAGTACTTC	CASSSGQDRLVQYF
TRBD1	TRBV7-3	TRBJ2-7	TGTGCCAGCAGTATACAGGGGGATCGCGAGCAGTACTTC	CASSIQGDREQYF
TRBD1	TRBV7-9	TRBJ1-2	TGTGCCAGCAGCTTTACAGGGGGTTATGGCTACACCTTC	CASSFTGGYGYTF
NA	TRBV7-2	TRBJ2-2	TGTGCCAGCGTCTCCCAGGACACCGGGGAGCTGTTTTTT	CASVSQDTGELFF
NA	TRBV5-4	TRBJ2-3	TGTGCCAGCAGCTCAGGCGGGACTTATAGCACAGATACGCAGTATTTT	CASSSGGTYSTDTQYF
NA	TRBV5-4	TRBJ2-7	TGTGCCAGCAGCTCACAGGGCTACGAGCAGTACTTC	CASSSQGYEQYF
TRBD1	TRBV11-2	TRBJ2-3	TGTGCCAGCAGCTTGACCGGGACAGTAACAGATACGCAGTATTTT	CASSLTGTVTDTQYF
NA	TRBV18	TRBJ1-1	TGTGCCAGCTCAGCACACAGGGCGGAGAACACTGAAGCTTTCTTT	CASSAHRAENTEAFF
NA	TRBV30	TRBJ1-5	TGTGCCTGGAGTGTTTTGCAGTCTCAGCCCCAGCATTTT	CAWSVLQSQPQHF
TRBD1	TRBV2	TRBJ1-4	TGTGCCAGCAGTGGAGGGACAGGTCTGGAAAAACTGTTTTTT	CASSGGTGLEKLFF
NA	TRBV9	TRBJ2-3	TGTGCCAGCAGCGCAAAACCCACAGGGTTAGATACGCAGTATTTT	CASSAKPTGLDTQYF
TRBD1	TRBV4-2	TRBJ2-3	TGTGCCAGCAGCGTACGACAGGGAAGCACAGATACGCAGTATTTT	CASSVRQGSTDTQYF
TRBD2	TRBV5-1	TRBJ2-7	TGCGCCAGCAGCCTTATTAGCGGGGAGAGCGAGCAGTACTTC	CASSLISGESEQYF
NA	TRBV18	TRBJ1-1	TGTGCCAGCTCACCACCGAACAGGGAAGGAGAGAACACTGAAGCTTTCTTT	CASSPPNREGENTEAFF
NA	TRBV6-1	TRBJ1-2	TGTGCCAGCAGTGAACAGGGGAACTATGGCTACACCTTC	CASSEQGNYGYTF
NA	TRBV18	TRBJ1-1	TGTGCCAGCTCATCTTACAGGAACACTGAAGCTTTCTTT	CASSSYRNTEAFF
NA	TRBV29-1	TRBJ1-2	TGCAGCGTTGAGGGGGGATGGTTTGGCTACACCTTC	CSVEGGWFGYTF
TRBD1	TRBV7-9	TRBJ2-1	TGTGCCAGCAGCCTGGGACAGGCGGTGGGGAATGAGCAGTTCTTC	CASSLGQAVGNEQFF
TRBD1	TRBV29-1	TRBJ1-2	TGCAGCGTTGAACTTGACAGGGCTAACTATGGCTACACCTTC	CSVELDRANYGYTF
TRBD2	TRBV6-1	TRBJ2-7	TGTGCCAGCAGTGACAGGGGACTAGTCCACTACGAGCAGTACTTC	CASSDRGLVHYEQYF
NA	TRBV7-8	TRBJ1-5	TGTGCCAGCAGCCTTGCTCGGGAGGGGGGGATAAATCAGCCCCAGCATTTT	CASSLAREGGINQPQHF
NA	TRBV7-9	TRBJ2-3	TGTGCCAGCAGCTTAAGGCGGGCGGGTAGCGATACGCAGTATTTT	CASSLRRAGSDTQYF
NA	TRBV6-5	TRBJ1-1	TGTGCCAGCAGTTACGGCGAAGGGGTGACTTTCTTT	CASSYGEGVTFF
NA	TRBV5-4	TRBJ1-1	TGTGCCAGCAGCTTGGACCAGGGTGGGAACACTGAAGCTTTCTTT	CASSLDQGGNTEAFF
NA	TRBV6-5	TRBJ1-1	TGTGCCAGCTCCGGGGGGAACACTGAAGCTTTCTTT	CASSGGNTEAFF
NA	TRBV25-1	TRBJ1-1	TGTGCCAGCAGTGAAAAGGCGGGGGCTTTCTTT	CASSEKAGAFF
TRBD1	TRBV30	TRBJ1-2	TGTGCCTGGAGTGTACTCCCGGACAGGAACTATGGCTACACCTTC	CAWSVLPDRNYGYTF
TRBD1	TRBV27	TRBJ2-3	TGTGCCAGCAGGAACAGACAGGGGTGGGCAGATACGCAGTATTTT	CASRNRQGWADTQYF
NA	TRBV6-5	TRBJ1-2	TGTGCCAGCAGTTACAGAGTTAAAACGACTAACTATGGCTACACCTTC	CASSYRVKTTNYGYTF
TRBD1	TRBV28	TRBJ1-2	TGTGCCAGCAGCGACAGGGGTTATGGCTACACCTTC	CASSDRGYGYTF
TRBD2	TRBV30	TRBJ2-1	TGTGCCTGGAGTTTTAGCGGGAAGTACAATGAGCAGTTCTTC	CAWSFSGKYNEQFF